Below, one T cell receptor beta chain is given with its context. There are a few counts of this clonotype. Its antigen has not been determined. The record has no base qualities; no much larger clone is one base away. Library method: RACE. TCRdb lists the instrument as NextSeq 500. During library preparation, unique molecular identifiers were attached to individual cDNA molecules so that TCRs could be counted in a quantitative, reproducible way. For every blood RNA sample, sequencing covered both the TCR alpha and TCR beta chains. Concerning the study's data processing: The median number of TCRs per sample was around 100,000, ranging from 23,224 to 690,600. The Decombinator software suite was used to annotate V, J and CDR3 in the TCR reads. Every sample was subsampled to the same number of TCRs (28,000) for the PS versus PT1 abundance plots. Expanded TCRs were defined as absent before sensitization and observed at least eight times at the 2-week time point. TCRdb cleaned the public reads at Q25 with fastp, built clones with MiXCR and kept in-frame beta chains. One record per CDR3 amino acid sequence lists the most common genes and DNA. The V and J calls come from TCRdb's annotation, not from the publication. This sample comprises roughly 180,000 distinct CDR3 sequences, about a fifth of them detected only once. The ten largest account for under 8.5% of the sample.

This entry belongs to a study of human T cells and chemical hapten exposure (dated by TCRdb to about 2021). Notes on the research overall: For sensitization, 2% DPC in acetone was applied to a roughly 2 cm by roughly 2 cm area of upper inner arm skin. Throughout the study period of about 23 weeks, patients also received therapeutic DPC doses to the scalp every week. Patch tests used Finn chambers with 0.01% DPC on the upper back, scored after 6 days by International Contact Dermatitis Research Group standards. Alopecia areata with under or over 50% scalp involvement, alopecia totalis and alopecia universalis were represented in the patient cohort, which was mostly female. Libraries were pooled for sequencing, and per-sample TCR yields varied mainly because of small differences in library volumes within the pool. In alopecia patients, the study followed how the peripheral blood TCR repertoire changed in vivo over primary and secondary sensitization to diphenylcyclopropenone (DPC), a hapten. Blood was sampled from patients pre-sensitization (week 0) and at 2, 6 and about 24 weeks after DPC sensitization. Blood for TCR sequencing was provided by twenty-nine alopecia patients at one to four time points (pre-sensitization, 2, 6 and 24 weeks).

General findings and caveats noted by the study authors: Because all patients had alopecia, a presumed autoimmune disease, the immune response of the patients might differ from that of healthy individuals. The number of PT1 expanded TCRs positively correlated with patch test score, significant at thresholds 8, 16 and 32 but not 4. Compared with pre-sensitization or healthy control sets, expanded TCRs formed significantly more large CDR3 similarity clusters, which is consistent with antigen-driven responses. After repeated subsampling, changes were observed in the strength of the expansion versus patch-test correlation and in the threshold at which the correlation became significant. No change with DPC sensitization was found in the number of TCRs above 1 in 1000 frequency, and no evidence of global repertoire structure alterations was found.

Spanning cysteine to phenylalanine, the CDR3 consists of 14 amino acids. Only the CDR3 DNA stays, 42 bases, in frame from base 1. CDR1 and CDR2, looked up from the germline V gene, are MNHNS and SASEGT. Trimming removed 3 bases from V and 6 bases from J, leaving 13 bases between the germline ends. The time point tag for this specimen amounts to: patch test 1, 2 weeks after DPC sensitization. The treatment or condition label on this specimen signifies: therapeutic diphenylcyclopropenone sensitization with weekly scalp DPC. At each patch-test visit, blood was drawn before the patch test was applied. Patients were eligible if aged 18 to 70, diagnosed with alopecia and judged suitable for DPC therapy, and pregnant patients were excluded. Total RNA was extracted from unfractionated whole blood collected in Tempus Blood RNA tubes.

The rearranged segments are TRBV6-1 and TRBJ2-3; the D gene is perhaps TRBD1, on 6 matching bases. Specimen: whole blood, collected in connection with sensitization to the hapten diphenylcyclopropenone (DPC). The TCR was taken from a woman in her fifties or sixties with alopecia areata. Some clones in this sample may be carry-over from other donors' samples. The sequenced DNA: TGTGCCAGCAGTGATTTACAGGGTAGGGATACGCAGTATTTT. It specifies CASSDLQGRDTQYF.